Presented here are 9 T cell receptor beta chains from one specimen sequenced in a study of blood T cells in healthy people across ages. Combining a sample-barcoded 5' primer with a J-beta primer mix, a second PCR ran for 7 to 11 cycles. TCRdb processed the 5' RACE reads anew with MiXCR; each CDR3 protein has one entry. The profile shows roughly 700,000 distinct CDR3 sequences, around 25% of them singletons. The sample was also reused in another study, on T cells of mothers and their children.

Sequenced sample: blood. The receptors were gathered from a boy aged 5-17 years in good health.

The chain combines TRBV6-4 with TRBJ2-1, with 8 bases identical to TRBD2. Germline V gives CDR1 MRHNA, CDR2 SNTAGT. There are 15 residues in the CDR3. J lost 12 bases, V lost 0 bases, and 10 bases had no gene match. For the CDR3, the DNA is TGTGCCAGCAGTGACTCGATTGCGGGAGGTTCAGGGCAGTTCTTC. Translating it yields CASSDSIAGGSGQFF.

The gene calls are TRBV29-1 and TRBJ2-5, with a possible D match to TRBD1 (5 bases). With the DNA end fitting TRBJ2-7 better, the J assignment may be wrong. Germline-derived CDR1 and CDR2 are SQVTM and ANQGSEA. The CDR3 length is 16 residues. CDR3 residues: CSVVLDEGVETYEQYF. CDR3 nucleotide sequence: TGCAGCGTTGTTTTGGACGAAGGGGTTGAGACCTACGAGCAGTACTTC.

This clonotype was recorded a few times. The V gene is TRBV5-1, the J gene TRBJ2-7; TRBD2 matches at 9 bases. V shed 0 bases and J 4 bases; nucleotides not matched to a gene: 5. Germline CDR1 reads SGHRS; CDR2 reads YFSETQ. This CDR3 is built from 15 residues. CDR3 amino acids: CASSLVAGEGYEQYF. The CDR3 coding sequence is TGCGCCAGCAGCTTGGTAGCGGGAGAGGGATACGAGCAGTACTTC.

This clonotype was observed a handful of times. This chain joins TRBV7-9 and TRBJ2-7; the D gene is possibly TRBD2 (5 bases). V dropped 4 bases and J dropped 2 bases, with 12 bases sitting between them. This CDR3 has 14 residues. In germline, CDR1 is SEHNR, CDR2 FQNEAQ (reference sequence). CDR3 in amino acids: CASSSDLGAYEQYF. In DNA, the CDR3 is TGTGCCAGCAGCTCGGACTTGGGAGCCTACGAGCAGTACTTC. Using reference TRBV7-9 and TRBJ2-7 for the parts outside the CDR3, the full variable domain is DTGVSQNPRHKITKRGQNVTFRCDPISEHNRLYWYRQTLGQGPEFLTYFQNEAQLEKSRLLSDRFSAERPKGSFSTLEIQRTEQGDSAMYLCASSSDLGAYEQYFGPGTRLTVT.

This clonotype has only a few counts. V usage is TRBV4-3 and J usage is TRBJ2-5, with D perhaps TRBD1 or TRBD2 (5 bases each). Germline V lookup: CDR1 LGHNA, CDR2 YSLEER. V was pared by 0 bases and J by 11 bases, with 13 bases between. The CDR3 sequence is 13 residues long. CDR3 DNA: TGCGCCAGCAGCCAAGAGGGGACCTGGGAGCAGTACTTC. Protein product: CASSQEGTWEQYF.

The CDR3 is CASSHGVRPYEQYF. CDR3 sequence (DNA): TGCGCCAGCAGCCACGGGGTTCGGCCGTACGAGCAGTACTTC. The chain links TRBV10-1 to TRBJ2-7; D possibly corresponds to TRBD2 (5 bases). Looked up from germline, CDR1 is WNHNN and CDR2 is SYGVQD (reference sequence). The CDR3 loop spans 14 amino acids. Between the trimmed V and J ends, which lost 6 bases and 4 bases, there was a span of 16 bases.

This clonotype was observed a few times. This chain joins TRBV29-1 and TRBJ2-3; D possibly corresponds to TRBD1 (6 bases). With 4 bases removed from V and 8 bases from J, the gap between germline ends came to 16 bases. This CDR3 is 13 amino acids long. The V gene's germline CDR1 is SQVTM and CDR2 ANQGSEA. The CDR3 DNA reads as TGCAGCGTTGGTACTACCAAAGGGGGTACGCAGTATTTT. Its translation: CSVGTTKGGTQYF.

The chain links TRBV10-2 to TRBJ2-3; 9 bases are shared with TRBD2. The V gene's germline CDR1 is WSHSY and CDR2 SAAADI. The CDR3 extends over 14 amino acids. J was trimmed by 2 bases and V by 6 bases; bases with no gene match: 3. CDR3 nucleotides: TGCGCCAGCAGGCCTAGCGGGACCACAGATACGCAGTATTTT. This codes for CASRPSGTTDTQYF.

This clonotype was observed a handful of times. The junction differs from germline at one of its ends, possibly a read error. The chain is built from TRBV2 and TRBJ2-6; D is undetermined. The germline CDR1 and CDR2 sequences are SNHLY and FYNNEI. This CDR3 contains 15 residues. CDR3 in DNA: TGTGCCTGCAGTGAAAGGAAGGGCAGACGAAACGTCCTGACTTTC. This gives the protein CACSERKGRRNVLTF.